These 7 T cell receptor beta chains share one sample of origin, sequenced in a study of OX40 agonist ivuxolimab in advanced cancers. Data came from immunoSEQ multiplex PCR; TCRdb stores just in-frame clones and leaves some out. The sample comprises tens of thousands of clones, around 87% of which are singletons, and under 2% rests with the top ten. Sequenced here: CD4+ or CD8+ T cells sorted from blood, sampled in a trial of the OX40 agonist ivuxolimab. The source of these receptors is an adult with an advanced solid tumor such as melanoma, head and neck, liver or kidney cancer.

The chain combines TRBV27 with TRBJ1-6, with D uncertain. Germline-derived CDR1 and CDR2 are MNHEY and SMNVEV (reference sequence). The V end lost 3 bases, the J end lost 7 bases, and 13 bases lay between the germline ends. The CDR3 extends over 15 amino acids. CDR3 nucleotides: TGTGCCAGCAGTTTGGTACAGCCCCCAAATTCACCCCTCCACTTT. Amino acids: CASSLVQPPNSPLHF.

This sequence joins TRBV7-9 and TRBJ1-5; D may be TRBD1 (6 bases). There are 14 residues in the CDR3. From germline, CDR1 is SEHNR and CDR2 FQNEAQ (reference sequence). Trimming pared 1 base from V and 6 bases from J, leaving 10 bases between. For the CDR3, the DNA is TGTGCCAGCAGCTTAGGAGGGGGACCTCAGCCCCAGCATTTT. This gives the protein CASSLGGGPQPQHF.

The V gene is TRBV6-6, the J gene TRBJ2-2; 8 bases match TRBD1. The V segment lost 5 bases and the J segment 7 bases; nucleotides outside the gene matches: 6. Per germline, CDR1 MNHNY and CDR2 SVGAGI (reference sequence). The CDR3 is 14 amino acids. DNA of the CDR3: TGTGCCAGCAGTCGACAGGGACAGGTCGGGGAGCTGTTTTTT. Its translation: CASSRQGQVGELFF.

In this sample, this clone turned up once. V gene TRBV20-1 combines with J gene TRBJ2-7; D might be TRBD2 (5 bases). Trimming pared 3 bases from V and 4 bases from J, leaving 7 bases between. Germline V gives CDR1 DFQATT, CDR2 SNEGSKA (reference sequence). This CDR3 region has 11 residues. DNA for the CDR3: TGCAGTGCTAGGAGAGGGTACGAGCAGTACTTC. Translation: CSARRGYEQYF.

The chain links TRBV11-3 to TRBJ2-1, with 8 bases aligning to TRBD1. This CDR3 comprises 17 residues. V gave up 5 bases and J gave up 6 bases; unmatched junction bases: 15. Germline V gene sequence: CDR1 SGHNT, CDR2 YENEEA. The CDR3 sequence: CASSHQRTGNIRNEQFF. The CDR3 bases are TGTGCCAGCAGCCACCAAAGGACAGGGAATATCCGCAATGAGCAGTTCTTC.

This chain connects TRBV4-1 to TRBJ2-3, with D perhaps matching TRBD1 or TRBD2 (6 bases each). CDR3 length equals 15 residues. Germline V gives CDR1 MGHRA, CDR2 YSYEKL. The V end was cut by 1 base, the J end by 4 bases, with 12 bases between. The CDR3 reads CASSQVGGAPDTQYF. The DNA for the CDR3 is TGCGCCAGCAGCCAAGTGGGGGGCGCCCCAGATACGCAGTATTTT.

The rearrangement joins TRBV19 to TRBJ1-1, with D possibly matching TRBD1 (6 bases). The CDR3 consists of 13 residues. V was pared by 3 bases and J by 6 bases, with 11 bases between. Germline loops: CDR1 LNHDA, CDR2 SQIVND (reference sequence). In DNA form, the CDR3 reads TGTGCCAGTAGTATTGCCAGGGGCGCTGAAGCTTTCTTT. It translates to CASSIARGAEAFF.